The clone carrying this TCR beta chain has more than one count but fewer than ten. TCRdb keeps only in-frame clones here, not all; method: immunoSEQ multiplex PCR. Of roughly 20,000 clones listed, around 79% are singletons. The data were obtained in a study of CD4+ T cells in melanoma. The CDR3 contains 12 residues. V was clipped by 5 bases and J by 4 bases, with 9 bases between them. Germline values: CDR1 SEHNR, CDR2 FQNEAQ (reference sequence). This chain uses TRBV7-9 with TRBJ2-7; D call uncertain. The specimen sequenced was cells from a culture (not recorded whether cultured in vitro). This TCR was sampled from a human donor with melanoma. The CDR3 DNA follows: TGTGCCAGCAGCCCCCATAGATACGAGCAGTACTTC. Amino acids: CASSPHRYEQYF.